The rows below give T cell receptor beta chains drawn from one sample of a study of blood T cell repertoires in COVID-19. Data came from immunoSEQ multiplex PCR; TCRdb stores just in-frame clones and leaves some out. This table holds about 180,000 clones, 80% to 90% found once. What was sequenced was peripheral blood. These receptors were taken from a woman of 80 years or more with COVID-19, enrolled during active disease. The CDR3 runs from the conserved cysteine through the conserved F or W. Each record gives: J gene, V gene, CDR3 protein.

J gene: TRBJ2-7; V gene: TRBV6-1; CDR3 protein: CASSEAPVYEQYF
J gene: TRBJ2-5; V gene: TRBV7-8; CDR3 protein: CASSSQLAGGLETQYF
J gene: TRBJ1-6; V gene: TRBV21-1; CDR3 protein: CASSKGSGRSYNSPLHF
J gene: TRBJ1-3; V gene: TRBV21-1; CDR3 protein: CASSKGGAAGEGNTIYF
J gene: TRBJ2-3; V gene: TRBV4-2; CDR3 protein: CASSRSGTGVSDTQYF
J gene: TRBJ2-2; V gene: TRBV7-2; CDR3 protein: CASSPQTSGGSGELFF
J gene: TRBJ2-3; V gene: TRBV28; CDR3 protein: CASSLRTLSTDTQYF
J gene: TRBJ2-7; V gene: TRBV4-3; CDR3 protein: CASSQREGTYEQYF
J gene: TRBJ1-2; V gene: TRBV5-4; CDR3 protein: CASSPDRGHGYTF
J gene: TRBJ2-3; V gene: TRBV4-2; CDR3 protein: CASSQRGLAGADTQYF
J gene: TRBJ2-2; V gene: TRBV27; CDR3 protein: CASSGLPGLAGSTGELFF
J gene: TRBJ1-2; V gene: TRBV6-2/TRBV6-3; CDR3 protein: CASSKGDYGYTF
J gene: TRBJ2-5; V gene: TRBV3-1/TRBV3-2; CDR3 protein: CASSLLRDQETQYF
J gene: TRBJ1-4; V gene: TRBV2; CDR3 protein: CASSESPEKLFF
J gene: TRBJ2-3; V gene: TRBV10-3; CDR3 protein: CAIRPGLATDTQYF
J gene: TRBJ2-1; V gene: TRBV24-1; CDR3 protein: CATSGEAAESSYNEQFF
J gene: TRBJ2-1; V gene: TRBV7-7; CDR3 protein: CASSLGAGVNDEQFF
J gene: TRBJ2-5; V gene: TRBV2; CDR3 protein: CASRDRDVSQYF
J gene: TRBJ1-2; V gene: TRBV27; CDR3 protein: CASSVTESYGYTF